Listed below are T cell receptor beta chains from one sample, sequenced in a study of cytomegalovirus exposure and HLA in healthy donors. Assay used: immunoSEQ multiplex PCR; TCRdb lists only in-frame clones, some missing. The sample has 90,000 or so clones, about 96% seen once; the top ten hold more than 0.65%. Material: PBMCs. Receptors originate from a man aged 18 to 29 in good health and CMV-seronegative. CDR3s include the opening cysteine and the closing phenylalanine or tryptophan. The D gene is left open where the match is weak. A clone size is listed for some rows: how often the clone was seen (once, few, many), or a class if it is expanded.

TGCGCCAGCAGTTCGGGAGTAGGGGGCTCGGACGAGCAGTACTTC	CASSSGVGGSDEQYF	TRBV10-1	NA	once	TRBJ2-7
TGTGCCAGCAGCTTATCAGGGACTACCGGTGTCCATGAGCAGTTCTTC	CASSLSGTTGVHEQFF	TRBV7-2	TRBD2	NA	TRBJ2-1
TGCAGCGTTGAAGACGTAGCGGGAGCTGGGTACAATGAGCAGTTCTTC	CSVEDVAGAGYNEQFF	TRBV29-1	TRBD2	NA	TRBJ2-1
TGTGCCAGCAGTACAACAGGGGCGATTAATGAAAAACTGTTTTTT	CASSTTGAINEKLFF	TRBV6-1	TRBD1	NA	TRBJ1-4
TGTGCCGGAGAGCGGGATAGCGCTAACTATGGCTACACCTTC	CAGERDSANYGYTF	TRBV30	NA	NA	TRBJ1-2
TGTGCCAGCAGTGAAACGGGCGGGAGAGGGCCGGATACGCAGTATTTT	CASSETGGRGPDTQYF	TRBV6-1	TRBD2	NA	TRBJ2-3
TGTGCCAGCAGCTTAGGAGCCGGGGCCAACGTCCTGACTTTC	CASSLGAGANVLTF	TRBV7-9	NA	NA	TRBJ2-6
TGTGCCAGCAGCGTTGGCCCGAACACTGAAGCTTTCTTT	CASSVGPNTEAFF	TRBV9	NA	NA	TRBJ1-1
TGTGCCAGCGAACTCCGGGACAGCCGCACAGATACGCAGTATTTT	CASELRDSRTDTQYF	TRBV28	TRBD1	NA	TRBJ2-3
TGTGCCAGCAGCCTGTCAGGGGATGAGCAGTTCTTC	CASSLSGDEQFF	TRBV5-4	NA	NA	TRBJ2-1
TGTGCCAGCAAACTGGGGCAGCAGAACTATGGCTACACCTTC	CASKLGQQNYGYTF	TRBV28	NA	NA	TRBJ1-2
TGTGCCACCACGAGGGTCGACACCGGGGAGCTGTTTTTT	CATTRVDTGELFF	TRBV19	NA	NA	TRBJ2-2
TGTGCCAGCAGCGTAGGGGCAGGGTACTATGGCTACACCTTC	CASSVGAGYYGYTF	TRBV9	NA	once	TRBJ1-2
TGCGCCAGCAGCGCAGCGGGAAACTACAATGAGCAGTTCTTC	CASSAAGNYNEQFF	TRBV5-1	TRBD2	NA	TRBJ2-1
TGCGCCAGCAGCTTATGGACAGGCGGTAATGAGCAGTTCTTC	CASSLWTGGNEQFF	TRBV5-1	TRBD1	NA	TRBJ2-1
TGTGCCAGCAGCGTAGCTGCCGGGGCTAACTATGGCTACACCTTC	CASSVAAGANYGYTF	TRBV9	NA	NA	TRBJ1-2
TGTGCCAGCAGCCGGGACAGGGCTCAAGAGACCCAGTACTTC	CASSRDRAQETQYF	TRBV2	TRBD1	NA	TRBJ2-5
TGCGCCAGCAGCTTGGGAACGGGGGGGGAACCCTACGAGCAGTACTTC	CASSLGTGGEPYEQYF	TRBV5-1	TRBD2	NA	TRBJ2-7
TGTGCCAGCAGCCTTGCAGGGGGCAGCTCCTACGAGCAGTACTTC	CASSLAGGSSYEQYF	TRBV27	TRBD1	NA	TRBJ2-7
TGTGCCAGCGCGGACAGGGGATTCAATCAGCCCCAGCATTTT	CASADRGFNQPQHF	TRBV27	TRBD1	NA	TRBJ1-5
TGTGCCAGCAGCGTCCTAGCGGGTGGCAATGAGCAGTTCTTC	CASSVLAGGNEQFF	TRBV9	TRBD2	few	TRBJ2-1
TGTGCCAGCAGCTTTTCGACTAGCGGATCATACAATGAGCAGTTCTTC	CASSFSTSGSYNEQFF	TRBV11-1	TRBD2	NA	TRBJ2-1
TGTGCCAGTAGCCCGGACAGTAACTATGGCTACACCTTC	CASSPDSNYGYTF	TRBV19	NA	NA	TRBJ1-2
TGTGCCAGCAGTAGGGACAGCAACACTGAAGCTTTCTTT	CASSRDSNTEAFF	TRBV27	TRBD1	NA	TRBJ1-1
TGTGCCTGGGGAGCGGGAGGACTGTTAGAGCAGTACTTC	CAWGAGGLLEQYF	TRBV30	TRBD2	NA	TRBJ2-7
TGTGCCAGCAGCCCCGGGTCCACAGGGAGCACAGATACGCAGTATTTT	CASSPGSTGSTDTQYF	TRBV9	NA	NA	TRBJ2-3
TGTGCCATACCTGGGCGATCGCGAGACAGGGGTATGCGAACTGAAGCTTTCTTT	CAIPGRSRDRGMRTEAFF	TRBV7-9	TRBD1	NA	TRBJ1-1
TGCGCCAGCAGCACGGGGGACAGCACAGATACGCAGTATTTT	CASSTGDSTDTQYF	TRBV5-1	NA	NA	TRBJ2-3
TGTGCCAGCAGCTCACCGATTGTGGACAATGTAGAGCAGTTCTTC	CASSSPIVDNVEQFF	TRBV5-6	NA	NA	TRBJ2-1
TGTGCCAGCAGCTTAGCCCGACAGGCCGAGGGGAATGAGCAGTTCTTC	CASSLARQAEGNEQFF	TRBV7-6	NA	NA	TRBJ2-1
TGTGCCAGCAGCTTCGGTCCTAACTATGGCTACACCTTC	CASSFGPNYGYTF	TRBV6-5	NA	once	TRBJ1-2
TGTGCCAGCAGCGCAAGGACAGGGGGCACCGGGGAGCTGTTTTTT	CASSARTGGTGELFF	TRBV13	TRBD1	NA	TRBJ2-2
TGTGCCAGTAGGCTTCTGGAGGACAGGGAGGATGAAAAACTGTTTTTT	CASRLLEDREDEKLFF	TRBV19	TRBD1	NA	TRBJ1-4
TGTGCCAGCAGCGTAGCGGGAGACTTCACAGATACGCAGTATTTT	CASSVAGDFTDTQYF	TRBV9	NA	NA	TRBJ2-3
TGTGCCAGCAGTTCATCCGGGACAGGGCGTGAAAAACTGTTTTTT	CASSSSGTGREKLFF	TRBV28	TRBD1	once	TRBJ1-4
TGTGCCAGCAGGGTAGATAAGGGAAACACCATATATTTT	CASRVDKGNTIYF	TRBV28	NA	NA	TRBJ1-3
TGTGCCAGCAGTGGGGCTAGCGGGGGGACCGGGGAGCTGTTTTTT	CASSGASGGTGELFF	TRBV2	TRBD2	few	TRBJ2-2
TGTGCCAGCGGGGGATCAGGGAGGCCTGAAGCTTTCTTT	CASGGSGRPEAFF	TRBV11-2	NA	NA	TRBJ1-1
TGTGCCAGCAGTTTATTTCCCATCGGAAAACTGTTTTTT	CASSLFPIGKLFF	TRBV28	NA	NA	TRBJ1-4
TGTGCCAGCTCACCAACTTTTGGGACTAGCGGGACGTTCTACGAGCAGTACTTC	CASSPTFGTSGTFYEQYF	TRBV18	TRBD2	NA	TRBJ2-7
TGTGCCAGCAGCGGCAGCGGGAGGGCCCGCGAGCAGTACTTC	CASSGSGRAREQYF	TRBV7-2	TRBD2	once	TRBJ2-7
TGTGCCAGCAGCTTAGGGCCCAGTACCTCTGGAAACACCATATATTTT	CASSLGPSTSGNTIYF	TRBV7-2	NA	NA	TRBJ1-3
TGTGCCAGCACGCACTGGACAGGGGGCTGGGAGACCCAGTACTTC	CASTHWTGGWETQYF	TRBV25-1	TRBD1	NA	TRBJ2-5
TGTGCCAGCAGCCCGATCCAGGGGGCCGGGGAGCTGTTTTTT	CASSPIQGAGELFF	TRBV7-2	TRBD1	NA	TRBJ2-2
TGTGCCAGCAGACCAGGGGGCAACACCGGGGAGCTGTTTTTT	CASRPGGNTGELFF	TRBV2	TRBD1	NA	TRBJ2-2
TGTGCCAGCAGTTCCAACAATGAGCAGTTCTTC	CASSSNNEQFF	TRBV28	NA	NA	TRBJ2-1
TGTGCCAGCAGCTTAAGGGGGCGTATCGGCTACACCTTC	CASSLRGRIGYTF	TRBV13	TRBD1	NA	TRBJ1-2
TGTGCCAGCAGCCCAAGCGGGGCGGCGGGGCAGTTCTTC	CASSPSGAAGQFF	TRBV11-3	TRBD2	NA	TRBJ2-1
TGTGCCAGCGTGGTTAGCGGGTACAATGAGCAGTTCTTC	CASVVSGYNEQFF	TRBV28	TRBD2	NA	TRBJ2-1
TGTGCCAGCAGCTTGGACCTAGCGGGAGTGGTCAACAATGAGCAGTTCTTC	CASSLDLAGVVNNEQFF	TRBV5-4	TRBD2	NA	TRBJ2-1